The TCR beta chain under discussion was sequenced for a study of molecular identifiers for immune sequencing clone quantification. A single record per CDR3 protein comes from TCRdb applying MiXCR to the PCR reads. The table shows 600,000 to 650,000 distinct CDR3 sequences, with just under 20% occurring only once. This clonotype was recorded at least ten times. Sequencing was carried out using naive CD8+ T cells from blood, with Jurkat cell RNA spiked in. Subset of the sample: FACS-sorted CD8+CD4-CCR7+CD45RA+ naive T cells. This clonotype was obtained from a human donor in good health. Some libraries in this study had Jurkat cell RNA spiked in.

The DNA for the CDR3 is TGTGCCAGCAGCTTCGGCCTAGCCTCCTATAATTCACCCCTCCACTTT. Translating gives CASSFGLASYNSPLHF. V and J are TRBV11-2 and TRBJ1-6; D unresolved. Germline V lookup: CDR1 SGHAT, CDR2 FQNNGV. CDR3 length: 16 residues. Trimming took 3 bases from V and 0 from J, leaving 9 bases between them. Combining the CDR3 with reference TRBV11-2 and TRBJ1-6 gives the whole variable domain EAGVAQSPRYKIIEKRQSVAFWCNPISGHATLYWYQQILGQGPKLLIQFQNNGVVDDSQLPKDRFSAERLKGVDSTLKIQPAKLEDSAVYLCASSFGLASYNSPLHFGNGTRLTVT.